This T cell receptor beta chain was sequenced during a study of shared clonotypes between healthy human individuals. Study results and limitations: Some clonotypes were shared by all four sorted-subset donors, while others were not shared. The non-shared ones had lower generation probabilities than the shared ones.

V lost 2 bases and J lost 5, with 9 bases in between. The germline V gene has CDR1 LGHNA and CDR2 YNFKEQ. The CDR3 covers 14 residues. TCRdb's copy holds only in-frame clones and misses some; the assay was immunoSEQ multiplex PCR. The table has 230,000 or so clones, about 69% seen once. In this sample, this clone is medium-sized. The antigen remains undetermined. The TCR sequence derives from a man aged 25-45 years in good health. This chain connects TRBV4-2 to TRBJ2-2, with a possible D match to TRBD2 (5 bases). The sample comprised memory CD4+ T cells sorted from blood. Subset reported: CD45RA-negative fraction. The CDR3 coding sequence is TGTGCCAGCAGCCAACAACTAGTGACCGGGGAGCTGTTTTTT. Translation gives CASSQQLVTGELFF.